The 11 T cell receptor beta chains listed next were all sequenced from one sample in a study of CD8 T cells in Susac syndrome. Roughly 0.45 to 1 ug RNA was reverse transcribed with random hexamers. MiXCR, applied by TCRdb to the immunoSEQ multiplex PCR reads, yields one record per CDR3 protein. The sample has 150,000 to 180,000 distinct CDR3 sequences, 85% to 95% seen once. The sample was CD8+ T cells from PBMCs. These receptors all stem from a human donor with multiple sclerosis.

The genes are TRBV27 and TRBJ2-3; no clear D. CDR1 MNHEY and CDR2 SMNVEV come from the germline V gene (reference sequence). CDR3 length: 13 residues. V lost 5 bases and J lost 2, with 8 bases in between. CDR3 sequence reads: CASSIQNTDTQYF. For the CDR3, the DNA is TGTGCCAGCAGTATACAGAACACAGATACGCAGTATTTT.

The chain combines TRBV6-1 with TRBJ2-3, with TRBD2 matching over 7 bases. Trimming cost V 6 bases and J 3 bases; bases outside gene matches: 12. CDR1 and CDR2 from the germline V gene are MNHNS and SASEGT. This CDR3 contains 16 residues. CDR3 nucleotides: TGTGCCAGCAGCGGGAGGCTGTCGGGATTGACAGATACGCAGTATTTT. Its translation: CASSGRLSGLTDTQYF.

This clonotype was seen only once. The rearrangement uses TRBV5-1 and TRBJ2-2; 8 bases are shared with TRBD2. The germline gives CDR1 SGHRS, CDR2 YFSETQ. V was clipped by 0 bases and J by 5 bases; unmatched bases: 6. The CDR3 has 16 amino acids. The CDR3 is CASSLAGGPGTGELFF. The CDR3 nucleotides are TGCGCCAGCAGCTTGGCGGGGGGGCCGGGGACCGGGGAGCTGTTTTTT.

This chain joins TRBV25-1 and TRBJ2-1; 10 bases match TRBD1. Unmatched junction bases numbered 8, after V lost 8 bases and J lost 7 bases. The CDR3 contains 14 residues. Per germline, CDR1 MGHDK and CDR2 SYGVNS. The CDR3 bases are TGTGCCAGCCGTCCGGGACAGGGGATGAATGAGCAGTTCTTC. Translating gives CASRPGQGMNEQFF.

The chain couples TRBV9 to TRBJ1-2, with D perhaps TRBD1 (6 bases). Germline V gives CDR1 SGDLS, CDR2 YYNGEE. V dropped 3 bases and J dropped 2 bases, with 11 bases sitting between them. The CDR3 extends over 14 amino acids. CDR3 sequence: CASSGRQANYGYTF. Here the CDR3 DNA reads TGTGCCAGCAGCGGTCGACAGGCCAACTATGGCTACACCTTC.

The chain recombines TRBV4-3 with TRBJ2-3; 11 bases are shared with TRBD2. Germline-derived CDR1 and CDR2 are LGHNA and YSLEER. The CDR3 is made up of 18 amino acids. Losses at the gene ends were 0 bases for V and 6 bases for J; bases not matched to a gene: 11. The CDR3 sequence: CASSQEMASGGRMDTQYF. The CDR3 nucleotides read TGCGCCAGCAGCCAAGAAATGGCTAGCGGGGGGAGAATGGATACGCAGTATTTT.

The CDR3 region is CSARDLGSSYNSPLHF. CDR3 bases: TGCAGTGCTAGAGATCTCGGGAGCTCCTATAATTCACCCCTCCACTTT. V usage is TRBV20-1 and J usage is TRBJ1-6; D not resolved. V lost 0 bases and J 0 bases, leaving 9 bases between the germline ends. This CDR3 comprises 16 residues. In germline, CDR1 is DFQATT, CDR2 SNEGSKA (reference sequence).

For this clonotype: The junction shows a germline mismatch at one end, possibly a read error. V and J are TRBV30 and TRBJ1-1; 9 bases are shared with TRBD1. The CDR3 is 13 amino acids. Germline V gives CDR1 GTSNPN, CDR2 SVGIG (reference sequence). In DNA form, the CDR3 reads TGTGCCCGGAGCGTGGGACAGGGAGCGGAAGCTTTCTTT. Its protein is CARSVGQGAEAFF.

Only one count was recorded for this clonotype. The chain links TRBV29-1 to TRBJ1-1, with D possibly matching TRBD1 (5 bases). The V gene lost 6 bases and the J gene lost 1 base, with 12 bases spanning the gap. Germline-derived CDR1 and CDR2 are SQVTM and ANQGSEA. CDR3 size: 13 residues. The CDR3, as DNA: TGCAGCGTCATCGGGGCGGCGAACACTGAAGCTTTCTTT. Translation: CSVIGAANTEAFF.

CDR3 bases: TGCGCCAGCAGCCAAGATCGGGGGGGCAGGGTCTATGGCTACACCTTC. Its translation: CASSQDRGGRVYGYTF. This chain links TRBV4-3 with TRBJ1-2; a possible D gene is TRBD1 (6 bases). Germline CDR1 LGHNA, CDR2 YSLEER. This CDR3 is built from 16 residues. V was pared by 0 bases and J by 4 bases, with 15 bases between.

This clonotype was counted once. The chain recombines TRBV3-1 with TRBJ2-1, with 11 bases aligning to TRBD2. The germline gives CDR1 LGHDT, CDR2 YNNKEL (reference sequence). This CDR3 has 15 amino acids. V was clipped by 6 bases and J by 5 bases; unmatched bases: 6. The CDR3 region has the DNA TGTGCCAGCAGTGAGGGACTAGCGGACGACAATGAGCAGTTCTTC. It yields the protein CASSEGLADDNEQFF.